The 11 T cell receptor beta chains below all came from one sample that was sequenced in a study of patients and donors after allogeneic stem cell transplantation. MiXCR was run by TCRdb on the RT-PCR reads, yielding one entry per CDR3 protein. The sample holds some 87,000 distinct CDR3 sequences, about 44% seen once. The specimen was blood, either unsorted or a sorted T cell fraction (not recorded which). The source of these receptors is a human donor who was either an allogeneic HSCT recipient or a stem cell or donor lymphocyte infusion donor (not recorded which). It is not recorded whose cells these are; they may come from a transplant donor.

V is TRBV3-1 and J is TRBJ1-4, with 7 bases aligning to TRBD1. The CDR3 covers 14 residues. CDR1 and CDR2 from the germline V gene are LGHDT and YNNKEL (reference sequence). Trimming at V came to 4 bases and at J to 5 bases, leaving 4 bases not matched to a gene. The CDR3 region is CASSRGTDNEKLFF. CDR3 DNA: TGTGCCAGCAGCCGCGGGACAGACAATGAAAAACTGTTTTTT. The full variable domain, with the rest looked up from reference TRBV3-1 and TRBJ1-4, is DTAVSQTPKYLVTQMGNDKSIKCEQNLGHDTMYWYKQDSKKFLKIMFSYNNKELIINETVPNRFSPKSPDKAHLNLHINSLELGDSAVYFCASSRGTDNEKLFFGSGTQLSVL.

V gene TRBV5-1 combines with J gene TRBJ1-1; D remains ambiguous. The CDR3 is 15 amino acids. Germline V CDR1 and CDR2: SGHRS, YFSETQ. Trimming cost V 1 base and J 0 bases, with 10 bases left between them. The CDR3 protein is CASSLTEQMNTEAFF. CDR3 sequence (DNA): TGCGCCAGCAGCTTGACGGAACAGATGAACACTGAAGCTTTCTTT.

The rearrangement joins TRBV29-1 to TRBJ1-1; D unresolved. CDR1 and CDR2 from the germline V gene are SQVTM and ANQGSEA. Deletions cut 6 bases from V and 5 bases from J, with 19 bases between. The CDR3 has 14 amino acids. The CDR3 loop is CSVNSVLVGTEAFF. DNA for the CDR3: TGCAGCGTCAACAGCGTATTGGTTGGGACTGAAGCTTTCTTT.

This clonotype was detected only a few times. The chain is built from TRBV12-3 or TRBV12-4 and TRBJ1-3; D perhaps matches TRBD1 (6 bases). V was trimmed by 1 base and J by 4 bases, leaving 8 bases between them. The CDR3 length is 14 residues. The CDR3 DNA reads TGTGCCAGCAGTTTAGAAGGGGGAGGAAACACCATATATTTT. This gives the protein CASSLEGGGNTIYF.

This clonotype appeared a single time. The chain has TRBV27 and TRBJ2-3, with D tentatively TRBD1 or TRBD2 (6 bases each). The CDR3 sequence is 13 residues long. V shed 10 bases and J shed 0 bases, with 11 bases lying between them. The germline V gene encodes CDR1 MNHEY and CDR2 SMNVEV (reference sequence). The CDR3 protein is CAIRGQSTDTQYF. The CDR3 coding sequence is TGTGCCATCCGGGGGCAGAGCACAGATACGCAGTATTTT.

The J gene is TRBJ1-5, the V gene TRBV6-1; no reliable D call. V lost 2 bases to trimming and J lost 7 bases, with 6 bases between them. CDR1 and CDR2 from the germline V gene are MNHNS and SASEGT. The CDR3 has 12 amino acids. The CDR3 protein is CASSEIGQPQHF. The CDR3 DNA sequence: TGTGCCAGCAGTGAAATAGGGCAGCCCCAGCATTTT.

The chain couples TRBV5-6 to TRBJ2-5; the match to TRBD1 covers 7 bases. Germline trimming cut 5 bases from V and 5 bases from J; bases unmatched to any gene: 12. This CDR3 is built from 15 residues. The germline gives CDR1 SGHDT, CDR2 YYEEEE. CDR3 sequence (DNA): TGTGCCAGCAGTATCCGGGACAGAGGTCGGGAGACCCAGTACTTC. Its translation is CASSIRDRGRETQYF. Using reference TRBV5-6 and TRBJ2-5 for the parts outside the CDR3, the full variable domain is DAGVTQSPTHLIKTRGQQVTLRCSPKSGHDTVSWYQQALGQGPQFIFQYYEEEERQRGNFPDRFSGHQFPNYSSELNVNALLLGDSALYLCASSIRDRGRETQYFGPGTRLLVL.

The V and J genes are TRBV5-6 and TRBJ1-2; possibly TRBD1 for D (5 bases). The ends were cut back, 4 bases at V and 2 bases at J, with 9 bases in the middle. The CDR3 runs 13 residues. CDR1 SGHDT and CDR2 YYEEEE come from the germline V gene. In nucleotides, the CDR3 is TGTGCCAGCAGCCATTCAGGGAACTATGGCTACACCTTC. Protein: CASSHSGNYGYTF.

V and J are TRBV12-3 or TRBV12-4 and TRBJ2-3; 9 bases fit TRBD2. This CDR3 spans 16 amino acids. V was clipped by 8 bases and J by 1 base; unmatched bases: 10. CDR3 region: CASGTGTSTGTDTQYF. The CDR3 coding sequence is TGTGCCAGCGGCACCGGGACTAGCACAGGCACAGATACGCAGTATTTT.

This chain connects TRBV28 to TRBJ1-6; no definite D call. Germline CDR1 reads MDHEN; CDR2 reads SYDVKM. CDR3 length: 12 amino acids. V was pared by 6 bases and J by 7 bases, with 7 bases between. In DNA, the CDR3 is TGTGCCAGCAGGAAGGAAAATTCACCCCTCCACTTT. This sequence encodes CASRKENSPLHF.

The chain recombines TRBV9 with TRBJ2-3, with D perhaps matching TRBD2 (6 bases). From germline, CDR1 is SGDLS and CDR2 YYNGEE. The CDR3 length is 13 residues. Trimming removed 2 bases from V and 4 bases from J, with 8 bases in between. This CDR3 reads CASSVRGPDTQYF. DNA for the CDR3: TGTGCCAGCAGCGTGCGGGGCCCAGATACGCAGTATTTT. The entire variable domain, with the rest obtained from reference TRBV9 and TRBJ2-3, is as follows: DSGVTQTPKHLITATGQRVTLRCSPRSGDLSVYWYQQSLDQGLQFLIQYYNGEERAKGNILERFSAQQFPDLHSELNLSSLELGDSALYFCASSVRGPDTQYFGPGTRLTVL.